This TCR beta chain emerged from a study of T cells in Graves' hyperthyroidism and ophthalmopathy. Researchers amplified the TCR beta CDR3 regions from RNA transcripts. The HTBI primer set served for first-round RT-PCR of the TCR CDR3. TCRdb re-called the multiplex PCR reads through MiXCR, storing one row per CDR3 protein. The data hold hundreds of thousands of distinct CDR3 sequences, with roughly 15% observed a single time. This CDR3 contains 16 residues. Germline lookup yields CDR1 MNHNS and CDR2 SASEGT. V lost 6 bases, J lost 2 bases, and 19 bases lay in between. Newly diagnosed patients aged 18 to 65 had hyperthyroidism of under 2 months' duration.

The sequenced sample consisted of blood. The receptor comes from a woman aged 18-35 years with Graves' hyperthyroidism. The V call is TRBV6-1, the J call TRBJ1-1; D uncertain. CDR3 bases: TGTGCCAGCAGCTCGACCGCGACCAGAAGTAACACTGAAGCTTTCTTT. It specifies CASSSTATRSNTEAFF.